One sample yielded the 13 T cell receptor beta chains listed below, sequenced in a study of post-analysis software for immune sequencing data. Unique-molecular-identifier-tagged TCR beta cDNA libraries were used. TCRdb fed the PCR reads into MiXCR, producing one record per CDR3 protein. The repertoire consists of fewer than 550,000 distinct CDR3 sequences, with 34% occurring once and the leading ten covering around 5.9%. These receptors' antigens are unknown. Findings of the study overall: Included in a set of about five TRBV segments more frequent in patients than controls were TRBV5-6, TRBV5-1 and TRBV20-1.

Sequences were obtained from blood. The receptor source for this set is a girl under 18 with multiple sclerosis.

The gene calls are TRBV5-5 and TRBJ1-2, with a possible D match to TRBD1 (5 bases). The CDR3 loop spans 15 amino acids. V dropped 1 base and J dropped 3 bases, with 13 bases sitting between them. Germline V gene data show CDR1 as SGHKS and CDR2 as YYEKEE (reference sequence). DNA of the CDR3: TGTGCCAGCAGCTTGATAACAGGAATTGACTATGGCTACACCTTC. Its translation is CASSLITGIDYGYTF.

The chain recombines TRBV11-2 with TRBJ1-1, with TRBD1 as a possible D gene (6 bases). Trimming pared 5 bases from V and 1 base from J, leaving 17 bases between. Germline values: CDR1 SGHAT, CDR2 FQNNGV. The CDR3 extends over 16 amino acids. The CDR3 coding sequence is TGTGCCAGCAGCCTAGCCCTCAGGGGCCCGAACACTGAAGCTTTCTTT. Its translation is CASSLALRGPNTEAFF.

This clonotype was found a few times. The rearrangement uses TRBV5-1 and TRBJ2-7; 10 bases are shared with TRBD1. The ends lost 2 bases at V and 5 bases at J; junction bases unmatched: 7. The CDR3 contains 15 residues. Germline values: CDR1 SGHRS, CDR2 YFSETQ. The CDR3 sequence: CASSFLTGGLNEQYF. In nucleotides, the CDR3 is TGCGCCAGCAGCTTTCTGACAGGGGGCTTAAACGAGCAGTACTTC.

This clonotype came up a few times. The chain carries TRBV6-2 or TRBV6-3 and TRBJ2-5, with 7 bases lining up with TRBD2. This CDR3 has 12 residues. The germline CDR1 and CDR2 sequences are MNHEY and SVGEGT. The junction had 1 base not matched to a gene; V was cut back by 6 bases and J by 3 bases. The CDR3 loop is CASRAGEETQYF. CDR3 nucleotides: TGTGCCAGCAGGGCGGGGGAAGAGACCCAGTACTTC.

This rearrangement joins TRBV6-1 to TRBJ2-5; the D is unclear. The CDR3 contains 13 residues. V gave up 5 bases and J gave up 0 bases, with 7 bases separating them. Germline CDR1 and CDR2: MNHNS and SASEGT. In DNA form, the CDR3 reads TGTGCCAGCAGTCCGTGGGACCAAGAGACCCAGTACTTC. Its protein product is CASSPWDQETQYF.

This clonotype was seen repeatedly, ten times or more. The chain couples TRBV10-3 to TRBJ2-3; D uncertain. CDR3 length: 11 amino acids. Germline CDR1 reads ENHRY; CDR2 reads SYGVKD. V was clipped by 2 bases and J by 5 bases, with 2 bases between them. The CDR3 loop is CAISELDTQYF. DNA of the CDR3: TGTGCCATCAGTGAGCTAGATACGCAGTATTTT.

A few counts support this clonotype. CDR3 DNA: TGCGCCAGCAGCTTGGCTAGCGGGGGCCGTAGATACAATGAGCAGTTCTTC. Its protein product is CASSLASGGRRYNEQFF. This chain joins TRBV5-1 and TRBJ2-1; 10 bases fit TRBD2. Germline V CDR1 and CDR2: SGHRS, YFSETQ. The CDR3 is 17 amino acids. Germline trimming cut 0 bases from V and 4 bases from J; bases unmatched to any gene: 7.

The gene calls are TRBV29-1 and TRBJ2-1; TRBD1 matches 9 bases. The CDR3 runs to 12 residues. The V gene end was trimmed by 5 bases and the J gene end by 7 bases; junction bases not matched to a gene: 3. The germline V gene has CDR1 SQVTM and CDR2 ANQGSEA. The DNA for the CDR3 is TGCAGCGTTCCCGGGACAGGGAATGAGCAGTTCTTC. Translation: CSVPGTGNEQFF.

There are a few counts of this clonotype. The chain recombines TRBV20-1 with TRBJ2-7; 9 bases agree with TRBD2. After removal of 0 bases from V and 4 bases from J, the junction contained 4 bases not matched to a gene. CDR1 is DFQATT and CDR2 is SNEGSKA in the germline V gene (reference sequence). The CDR3 loop spans 14 amino acids. The CDR3: CSARDSGGRYEQYF. CDR3 DNA: TGCAGTGCTAGAGATAGCGGGGGTAGATACGAGCAGTACTTC.

In its sample, this clonotype was seen many times. The chain joins TRBV6-5 to TRBJ2-7, with 11 positions matching TRBD1. The CDR3 extends over 15 amino acids. CDR1 and CDR2 (germline): MNHEY, SVGAGI. V dropped 5 bases and J dropped 1; count of bases not matched to a gene: 4. CDR3 nucleotides: TGTGCCAGCAGTCGGACAGGGGGCGCTTCCTACGAGCAGTACTTC. This translates into CASSRTGGASYEQYF.

CDR3 amino acids: CASSDPGGGYTF. Written as DNA, the CDR3 is TGCGCCAGCAGTGATCCCGGGGGTGGCTACACCTTC. The genes are TRBV5-1 and TRBJ1-2, with D perhaps matching TRBD1 (5 bases). This CDR3 has 12 amino acids. Germline V lookup: CDR1 SGHRS, CDR2 YFSETQ. V lost 5 bases and J lost 7, with 12 bases in between.

The gene calls are TRBV7-9 and TRBJ2-3; TRBD2 might be the D (6 bases). The CDR3 has 17 amino acids. Between the trimmed V and J ends, which lost 6 bases and 2 bases, there was a span of 21 bases. Germline V gives CDR1 SEHNR, CDR2 FQNEAQ (reference sequence). The CDR3: CASRPEGRPGDTDTQYF. The CDR3 DNA follows: TGTGCCAGCAGACCAGAAGGACGGCCGGGAGACACAGATACGCAGTATTTT.

V usage is TRBV10-3 and J usage is TRBJ2-3; TRBD1 is a possible D gene (5 bases). Germline CDR1 and CDR2: ENHRY and SYGVKD. The CDR3 consists of 14 residues. The V and J ends lost 11 bases and 2 bases respectively, with 17 bases between them. The CDR3 sequence: CAANAGFSTDTQYF. The DNA for the CDR3 is TGTGCCGCAAACGCAGGGTTTTCCACAGATACGCAGTATTTT.